A single sample gave rise to the 11 T cell receptor beta chains below, sequenced in a study of circulating tumor DNA in untreated peripheral T-cell lymphoma. The data were produced by immunoSEQ multiplex PCR, yet TCRdb's version contains in-frame clones alone and is incomplete. The data show about 8,900 clones, about 82% seen once. The sequenced material came from tumor tissue. These receptors originate from a human donor with peripheral T-cell lymphoma.

Only a few counts were recorded for this clone. V is TRBV4-1 and J is TRBJ2-3; 13 bases map to TRBD2. Germline CDR1 and CDR2: MGHRA and YSYEKL. With V trimmed by 3 bases and J by 4 bases, 7 bases remained unmatched. This CDR3 spans 17 amino acids. As DNA, the CDR3 is TGCGCCAGCAGCCAGTCCGCAACTAGCGGGGGGGCAGATACGCAGTATTTT. As protein: CASSQSATSGGADTQYF.

This clone was seen more than once but under ten times. The rearrangement links TRBV7-7 to TRBJ2-6; D remains unclear. The CDR3 sequence is 16 residues long. CDR1 is SSHAT and CDR2 is FNYEAQ in the germline V gene (reference sequence). The V end was cut by 8 bases, the J end by 2 bases, with 16 bases between. The DNA for the CDR3 is TGTGCCAGCTGCGCTAACCCGCAGCCTGGGGCCAACGTCCTGACTTTC. Translating it yields CASCANPQPGANVLTF.

The rearrangement joins TRBV19 to TRBJ1-1; D is possibly TRBD1 (6 bases). The V gene's germline CDR1 is LNHDA and CDR2 SQIVND (reference sequence). CDR3 length: 14 amino acids. V was trimmed by 6 bases and J by 8 bases, leaving 19 bases between them. The CDR3, as DNA: TGTGCCAGTAGAACTGAGGGGGGAACAGGCGAAGCTTTCTTT. Translating gives CASRTEGGTGEAFF.

The chain recombines TRBV30 with TRBJ2-5; TRBD2 matches at 8 bases. The V gene end was trimmed by 3 bases and the J gene end by 1 base; junction bases not matched to a gene: 4. The CDR3 contains 14 residues. Germline lookup yields CDR1 GTSNPN and CDR2 SVGIG (reference sequence). CDR3 sequence reads: CAWSPGRAQETQYF. CDR3 nucleotides: TGTGCCTGGAGCCCCGGGAGGGCCCAAGAGACCCAGTACTTC. Full variable domain (remainder filled in from reference TRBV30 and TRBJ2-5): SQTIHQWPATLVQPVGSPLSLECTVEGTSNPNLYWYRQAAGRGLQLLFYSVGIGQISSEVPQNLSASRPQDRQFILSSKKLLLSDSGFYLCAWSPGRAQETQYFGPGTRLLVL.

Remarks on this clone: One end of the junction does not line up with germline, which may come from a read error. The chain is built from TRBV29-1 and TRBJ1-1; a weak D match, TRBD1 (5 bases). The CDR3 is 12 amino acids. Germline V CDR1 and CDR2: SQVTM, ANQGSEA. The CDR3 loop is CSAEGLNIEVFF. DNA of the CDR3: TGCAGCGCCGAGGGGTTGAACATTGAAGTTTTCTTT.

V is TRBV6-8 and J is TRBJ1-2; TRBD1 matches 12 bases. The germline V gene has CDR1 MNHGY and CDR2 SAAAGT. The V segment lost 8 bases and the J segment 7 bases; nucleotides outside the gene matches: 5. The CDR3 consists of 13 residues. The CDR3 protein is CASVGQGALGYTF. The CDR3 DNA reads TGTGCCAGCGTGGGACAGGGGGCTCTTGGCTACACCTTC.

The chain joins TRBV30 to TRBJ1-6; 7 bases agree with TRBD1. CDR3 size: 12 residues. Per the germline V gene, CDR1 is GTSNPN and CDR2 is SVGIG (reference sequence). V shed 7 bases and J 7 bases; nucleotides not matched to a gene: 4. The DNA for the CDR3 is TGTGCCTCCCAGGGGGTCAATTCACCCCTCCACTTT. Translating gives CASQGVNSPLHF. The variable domain in full, completed from reference TRBV30 and TRBJ1-6, reads SQTIHQWPATLVQPVGSPLSLECTVEGTSNPNLYWYRQAAGRGLQLLFYSVGIGQISSEVPQNLSASRPQDRQFILSSKKLLLSDSGFYLCASQGVNSPLHFGNGTRLTVT.

V and J are TRBV1 and TRBJ2-3. TRBV1 is reported as a pseudogene. This CDR3 is built from 15 residues. CDR3 in amino acids: CASSQPGRIPDTQYF. The CDR3 bases are TGCGCCAGCAGCCAACCGGGCCGAATACCGGATACGCAGTATTTT.

In nucleotides, the CDR3 is TGTGCCAGCAGCCCGAGACAGGGATACAACACCGGGGAGCTGTTTTTT. Residues: CASSPRQGYNTGELFF. This chain connects TRBV7-2 to TRBJ2-2; TRBD1 matches at 7 bases. This CDR3 has 16 residues. Germline V lookup: CDR1 SGHTA, CDR2 FQGNSA. J gave up 2 bases and V 5 bases, and 8 bases lay outside the gene matches.

The chain carries TRBV30 and TRBJ2-7; 7 nucleotides line up with TRBD2. Per germline, CDR1 GTSNPN and CDR2 SVGIG (reference sequence). J gave up 1 base and V 4 bases, and 4 bases lay outside the gene matches. The length of the CDR3 is 13 residues. Here the CDR3 DNA reads TGTGCCTGGACCGGCGGGGGTTCCTACGAGCAGTACTTC. Amino acids: CAWTGGGSYEQYF.

The chain has TRBV11-3 and TRBJ1-1; unclear D gene. With 5 bases removed from V and 1 base from J, the gap between germline ends came to 11 bases. The V gene's germline CDR1 is SGHNT and CDR2 YENEEA. This CDR3 has 14 residues. This CDR3 reads CASSQTSENTEAFF. CDR3 sequence (DNA): TGTGCCAGCAGCCAAACATCGGAGAACACTGAAGCTTTCTTT.